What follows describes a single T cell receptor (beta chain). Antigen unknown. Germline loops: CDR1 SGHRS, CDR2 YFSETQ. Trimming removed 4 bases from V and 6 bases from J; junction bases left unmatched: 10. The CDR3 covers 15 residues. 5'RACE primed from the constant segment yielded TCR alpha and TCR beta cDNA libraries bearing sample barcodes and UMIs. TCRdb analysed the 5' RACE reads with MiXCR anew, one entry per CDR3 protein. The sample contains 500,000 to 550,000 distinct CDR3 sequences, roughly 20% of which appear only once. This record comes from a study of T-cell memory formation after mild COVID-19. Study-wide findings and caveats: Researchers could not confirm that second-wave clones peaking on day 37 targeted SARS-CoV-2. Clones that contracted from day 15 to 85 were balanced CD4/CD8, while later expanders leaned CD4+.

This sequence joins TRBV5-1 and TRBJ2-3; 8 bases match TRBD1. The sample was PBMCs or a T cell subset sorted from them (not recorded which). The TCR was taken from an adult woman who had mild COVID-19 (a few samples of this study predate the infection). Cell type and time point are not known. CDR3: CASSTDRGYGDTQYF. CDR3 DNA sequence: TGCGCCAGCAGCACCGACAGGGGCTATGGGGATACGCAGTATTTT.